One sample yielded the 14 T cell receptor beta chains listed below, sequenced in a study of post-analysis software for immune sequencing data. Built from TCR beta cDNA, the libraries had unique molecular identifiers in them. One entry per CDR3 protein results from TCRdb running MiXCR on the PCR reads. The data hold 600,000 to 750,000 distinct CDR3 sequences, with roughly three fifths observed a single time. Their recognized antigens are unknown. Study observations and caveats: Comparison of patients with controls showed five TRBV segments more frequent in patients, TRBV5-6, TRBV5-1 and TRBV20-1 among them.

Sequenced: blood. The source is a girl aged 2-15 years with multiple sclerosis.

The sample holds a few counts of this clonotype. The V gene is TRBV4-3, the J gene TRBJ1-4; TRBD1 aligns across 7 bases. The V and J ends lost 0 bases and 6 bases, in that order; junction bases with no gene match: 1. The CDR3 runs 14 residues. CDR1 is LGHNA, CDR2 YSLEER, per germline. CDR3 DNA: TGCGCCAGCAGCCAAGATACAGGGGATGAAAAACTGTTTTTT. Translation gives CASSQDTGDEKLFF.

V is TRBV11-2 and J is TRBJ2-3; the D is unclear. The CDR3 runs to 15 residues. With 2 bases removed from V and 3 bases from J, the gap between germline ends came to 12 bases. Looked up from germline, CDR1 is SGHAT and CDR2 is FQNNGV. The CDR3 nucleotides read TGTGCCAGCAGCTTACTCTCCCCGGTGACAGATACGCAGTATTTT. Its protein is CASSLLSPVTDTQYF.

The V gene is TRBV9, the J gene TRBJ2-1; 10 nucleotides agree with TRBD2. CDR1 SGDLS and CDR2 YYNGEE come from the germline V gene. The V segment lost 3 bases and the J segment 5 bases; nucleotides outside the gene matches: 5. The CDR3 loop spans 15 amino acids. The CDR3 loop reads CASSAGLAANNEQFF. CDR3 nucleotides: TGTGCCAGCAGCGCCGGACTAGCGGCCAACAATGAGCAGTTCTTC. The entire variable domain, with the rest obtained from reference TRBV9 and TRBJ2-1, is as follows: DSGVTQTPKHLITATGQRVTLRCSPRSGDLSVYWYQQSLDQGLQFLIQYYNGEERAKGNILERFSAQQFPDLHSELNLSSLELGDSALYFCASSAGLAANNEQFFGPGTRLTVL.

The J gene is TRBJ2-5, the V gene TRBV6-5; a weak D match, TRBD2 (6 bases). This CDR3 contains 14 residues. The V end lost 2 bases, the J end lost 4 bases, and 11 bases lay between the germline ends. Germline V gene sequence: CDR1 MNHEY, CDR2 SVGAGI. CDR3 nucleotide sequence: TGTGCCAGCAGTTACGTGGAGGGTCGAGAGACCCAGTACTTC. It specifies CASSYVEGRETQYF.

V is TRBV5-1 and J is TRBJ2-5; TRBD2 is a possible D gene (6 bases). The J call is doubtful: the DNA matches TRBJ2-7 better. The CDR3 loop spans 17 amino acids. Germline loops: CDR1 SGHRS, CDR2 YFSETQ. In DNA, the CDR3 is TGCGCCAGCAGCCCCTATATGGGGGGAGATGGACCATACGAGCAGTACTTC. Residues: CASSPYMGGDGPYEQYF.

The chain joins TRBV5-5 to TRBJ1-1, with D possibly matching TRBD1 (6 bases). Trimming removed 4 bases from V and 3 bases from J, with 16 bases in between. In germline, CDR1 is SGHKS, CDR2 YYEKEE (reference sequence). The CDR3 sequence is 15 residues long. The CDR3 DNA is TGTGCCAGCAGCGGAAGTCCACAGGGCGACACTGAAGCTTTCTTT. Its translation is CASSGSPQGDTEAFF.

The table lists this clonotype with a few counts. The rearrangement links TRBV10-3 to TRBJ2-7, with D unclear. The CDR3 is 13 amino acids. Germline V CDR1 and CDR2: ENHRY, SYGVKD. Trimming took 2 bases from V and 4 from J, leaving 9 bases between them. CDR3 loop: CAISEQQLYEQYF. CDR3 nucleotide sequence: TGTGCCATCAGTGAGCAACAGTTATACGAGCAGTACTTC.

This sequence joins TRBV27 and TRBJ1-4; D unresolved. This CDR3 spans 14 amino acids. Germline V gene lookup returns CDR1 MNHEY and CDR2 SMNVEV (reference sequence). The V end was cut by 2 bases, the J end by 8 bases, with 12 bases between. The chain's CDR3 is CASSLRVGREKLFF. The CDR3 nucleotides read TGTGCCAGCAGTTTACGGGTGGGAAGGGAAAAACTGTTTTTT.

This clonotype was recorded only once. The chain is built from TRBV12-3 or TRBV12-4 and TRBJ1-1, with a possible D match to TRBD1 (5 bases). The CDR3 extends over 13 amino acids. V lost 4 bases, J lost 5 bases, and 11 bases lay in between. CDR3 amino acids: CASSSSWGTEAFF. Written as DNA, the CDR3 is TGTGCCAGCAGTTCCAGTTGGGGGACTGAAGCTTTCTTT.

V and J are TRBV5-1 and TRBJ2-1; D might be TRBD2 (6 bases). V lost 4 bases and J 6 bases, leaving 20 bases between the germline ends. Germline V CDR1 and CDR2: SGHRS, YFSETQ. CDR3 length equals 16 residues. CDR3 region: CASSVEGRDPTNEQFF. The CDR3 DNA sequence: TGCGCCAGCAGCGTGGAGGGCAGGGACCCTACCAATGAGCAGTTCTTC. The complete variable domain, with remaining parts taken from reference TRBV5-1 and TRBJ2-1, reads KAGVTQTPRYLIKTRGQQVTLSCSPISGHRSVSWYQQTPGQGLQFLFEYFSETQRNKGNFPGRFSGRQFSNSRSEMNVSTLELGDSALYLCASSVEGRDPTNEQFFGPGTRLTVL.

This chain joins TRBV28 and TRBJ1-5; a possible D gene is TRBD1 (6 bases). The germline V gene has CDR1 MDHEN and CDR2 SYDVKM. This CDR3 has 12 amino acids. V was pared by 11 bases and J by 5 bases, with 13 bases between. The CDR3 nucleotides are TGTGCCTCCACAGGGTCGGATCAGCCCCAGCATTTT. Its translation: CASTGSDQPQHF. The entire variable domain, with the rest obtained from reference TRBV28 and TRBJ1-5, is as follows: DVKVTQSSRYLVKRTGEKVFLECVQDMDHENMFWYRQDPGLGLRLIYFSYDVKMKEKGDIPEGYSVSREKKERFSLILESASTNQTSMYLCASTGSDQPQHFGDGTRLSIL.

This clonotype was seen a handful of times. The CDR3 DNA reads as TGCGCCAGCAGCCATCCCGGGACTAGCGGGACGCTCCCGAACAATGAGCAGTTCTTC. It yields the protein CASSHPGTSGTLPNNEQFF. J is TRBJ2-1 and V is TRBV4-1; 13 nucleotides match TRBD2. The CDR3 consists of 19 residues. With V trimmed by 3 bases and J by 5 bases, 13 bases remained unmatched. The V gene's germline CDR1 is MGHRA and CDR2 YSYEKL.

The genes are TRBV3-1 and TRBJ2-5; 10 bases match TRBD1. The DNA end is a closer match to TRBJ2-7, so the J assignment may be wrong. The CDR3 runs 14 residues. Germline-derived CDR1 and CDR2 are LGHDT and YNNKEL (reference sequence). The chain's CDR3 is CASSPGTGDYEQYF. CDR3 coding DNA: TGTGCCAGCAGCCCCGGGACAGGGGATTACGAGCAGTACTTC.

The chain has TRBV13 and TRBJ2-7; tentative D call: TRBD2 (6 bases). The germline CDR1 and CDR2 sequences are PRHDT and FYEKMQ (reference sequence). V was trimmed by 4 bases and J by 3 bases, leaving 13 bases between them. The CDR3 is 14 residues long. The chain's CDR3 is CASSSTAGGYEQYF. CDR3 in DNA: TGTGCCAGCAGCTCAACAGCGGGCGGCTACGAGCAGTACTTC.